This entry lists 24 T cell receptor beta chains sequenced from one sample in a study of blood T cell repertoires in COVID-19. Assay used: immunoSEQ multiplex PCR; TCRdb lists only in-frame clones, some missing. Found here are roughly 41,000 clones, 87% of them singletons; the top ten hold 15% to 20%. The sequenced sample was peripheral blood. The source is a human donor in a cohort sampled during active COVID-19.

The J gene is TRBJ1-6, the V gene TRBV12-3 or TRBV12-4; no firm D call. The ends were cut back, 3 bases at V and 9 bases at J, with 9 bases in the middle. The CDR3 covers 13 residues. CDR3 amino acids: CASSLGGGSPLHF. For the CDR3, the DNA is TGTGCCAGCAGTTTGGGAGGTGGTTCACCCCTCCACTTT.

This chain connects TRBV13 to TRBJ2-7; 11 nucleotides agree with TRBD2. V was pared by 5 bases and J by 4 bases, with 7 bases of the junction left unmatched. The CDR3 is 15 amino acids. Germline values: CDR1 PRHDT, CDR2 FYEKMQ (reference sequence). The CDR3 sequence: CASSGGTSGSYEQYF. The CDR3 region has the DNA TGTGCCAGCAGCGGCGGGACTAGCGGAAGTTACGAGCAGTACTTC.

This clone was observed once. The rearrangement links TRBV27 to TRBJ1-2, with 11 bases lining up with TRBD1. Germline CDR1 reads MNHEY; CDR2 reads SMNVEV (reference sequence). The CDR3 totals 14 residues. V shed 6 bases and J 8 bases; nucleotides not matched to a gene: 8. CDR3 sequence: CASSQGTGGLGYTF. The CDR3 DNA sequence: TGTGCCAGCAGCCAAGGGACAGGGGGTCTCGGCTACACCTTC.

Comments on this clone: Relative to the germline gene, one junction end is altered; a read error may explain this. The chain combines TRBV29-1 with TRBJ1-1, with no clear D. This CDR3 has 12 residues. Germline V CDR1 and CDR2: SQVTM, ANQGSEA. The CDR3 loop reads CSAETAGSDAFF. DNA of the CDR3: TGCAGCGCTGAAACCGCAGGCTCTGACGCTTTCTTT.

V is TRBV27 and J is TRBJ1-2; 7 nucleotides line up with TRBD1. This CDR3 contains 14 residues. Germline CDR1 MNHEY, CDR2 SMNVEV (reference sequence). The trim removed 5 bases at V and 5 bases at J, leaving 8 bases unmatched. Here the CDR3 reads CASSPTGTAYGYTF. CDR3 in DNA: TGTGCCAGCAGTCCTACCGGGACAGCGTATGGCTACACCTTC.

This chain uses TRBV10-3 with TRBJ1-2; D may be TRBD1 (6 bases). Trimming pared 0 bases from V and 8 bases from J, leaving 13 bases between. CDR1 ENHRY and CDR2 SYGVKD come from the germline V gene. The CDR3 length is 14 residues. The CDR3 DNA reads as TGTGCCATCAGTGAGTCGCAGGGGCTGGAAGGCTACACCTTC. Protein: CAISESQGLEGYTF.

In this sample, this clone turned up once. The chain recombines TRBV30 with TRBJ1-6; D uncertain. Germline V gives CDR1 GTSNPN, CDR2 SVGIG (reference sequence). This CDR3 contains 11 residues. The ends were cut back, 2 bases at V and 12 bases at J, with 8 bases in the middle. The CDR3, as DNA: TGTGCCTGGAGTCTTAGAGGACCCCTCCACTTT. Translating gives CAWSLRGPLHF.

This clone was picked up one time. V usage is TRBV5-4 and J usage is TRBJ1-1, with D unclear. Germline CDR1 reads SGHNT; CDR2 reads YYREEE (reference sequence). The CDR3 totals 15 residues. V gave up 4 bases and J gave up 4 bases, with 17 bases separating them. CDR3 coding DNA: TGTGCCAGCAGCCCCGGTTCGGGGAAGGGCACTGAAGCTTTCTTT. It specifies CASSPGSGKGTEAFF.

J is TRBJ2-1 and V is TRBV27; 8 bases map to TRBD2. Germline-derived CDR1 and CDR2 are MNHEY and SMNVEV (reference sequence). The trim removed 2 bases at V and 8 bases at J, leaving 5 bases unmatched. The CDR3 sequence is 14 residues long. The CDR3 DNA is TGTGCCAGCAGTTTACGGGGGGGGGTCGATGAGCAGTTCTTC. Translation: CASSLRGGVDEQFF.

In DNA, the CDR3 is TGCGCCAGCAGCTTGGCTGCAGGGCTGACGTATGGCTACACCTTC. Residues: CASSLAAGLTYGYTF. The chain uses TRBV5-1 and TRBJ1-2, with a tentative D call TRBD1 (5 bases). V lost 0 bases and J lost 5, with 14 bases in between. Germline assignment: CDR1 SGHRS and CDR2 YFSETQ. The CDR3 spans 15 residues.

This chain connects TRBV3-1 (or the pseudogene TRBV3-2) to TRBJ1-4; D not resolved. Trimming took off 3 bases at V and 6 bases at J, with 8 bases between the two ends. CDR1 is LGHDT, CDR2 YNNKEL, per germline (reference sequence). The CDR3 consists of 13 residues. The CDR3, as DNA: TGTGCCAGCAGCCACCTATCGGATGAAAAACTGTTTTTT. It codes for CASSHLSDEKLFF.

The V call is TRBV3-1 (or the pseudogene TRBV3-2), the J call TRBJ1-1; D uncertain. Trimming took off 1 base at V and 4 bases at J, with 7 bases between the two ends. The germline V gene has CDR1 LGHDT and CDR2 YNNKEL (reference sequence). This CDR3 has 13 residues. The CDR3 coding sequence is TGTGCCAGCAGCCAAGGAGTAGCCACTGAAGCTTTCTTT. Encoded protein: CASSQGVATEAFF.

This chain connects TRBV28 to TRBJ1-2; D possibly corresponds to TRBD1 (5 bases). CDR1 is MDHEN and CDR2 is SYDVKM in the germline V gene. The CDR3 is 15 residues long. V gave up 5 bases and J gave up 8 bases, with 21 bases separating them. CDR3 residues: CASSAIQASTLGYTF. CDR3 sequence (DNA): TGTGCCAGCAGTGCAATACAGGCCTCCACCTTAGGCTACACCTTC.

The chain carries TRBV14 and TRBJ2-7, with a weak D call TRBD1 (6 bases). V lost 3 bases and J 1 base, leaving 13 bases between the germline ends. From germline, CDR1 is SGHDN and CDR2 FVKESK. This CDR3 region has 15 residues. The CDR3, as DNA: TGTGCCAGCAGCCAGGGGCAGGGGCCATCCTACGAGCAGTACTTC. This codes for CASSQGQGPSYEQYF. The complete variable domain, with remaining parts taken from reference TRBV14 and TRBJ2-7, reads EAGVTQFPSHSVIEKGQTVTLRCDPISGHDNLYWYRRVMGKEIKFLLHFVKESKQDESGMPNNRFLAERTGGTYSTLKVQPAELEDSGVYFCASSQGQGPSYEQYFGPGTRLTVT.

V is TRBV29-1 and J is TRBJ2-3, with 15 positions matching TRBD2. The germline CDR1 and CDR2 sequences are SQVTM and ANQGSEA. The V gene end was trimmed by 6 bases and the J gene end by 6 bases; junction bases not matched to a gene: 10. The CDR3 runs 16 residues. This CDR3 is CSVLRTSGGATDTQYF. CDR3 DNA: TGCAGCGTCTTGAGGACTAGCGGGGGGGCGACGGATACGCAGTATTTT.

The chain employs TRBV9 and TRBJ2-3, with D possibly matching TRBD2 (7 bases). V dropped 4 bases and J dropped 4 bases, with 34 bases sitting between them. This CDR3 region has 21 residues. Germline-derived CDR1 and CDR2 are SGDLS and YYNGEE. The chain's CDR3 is CASSPPLWAAGTRAGADTQYF. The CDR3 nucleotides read TGTGCCAGCAGCCCTCCCCTGTGGGCAGCCGGGACACGGGCGGGAGCAGATACGCAGTATTTT.

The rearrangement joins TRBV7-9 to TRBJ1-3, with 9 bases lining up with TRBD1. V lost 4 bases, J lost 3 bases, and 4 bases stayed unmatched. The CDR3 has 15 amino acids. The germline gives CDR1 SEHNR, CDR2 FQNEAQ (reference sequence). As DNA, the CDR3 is TGTGCCAGCAGCTCTACAGGGGGCCTTGGAAACACCATATATTTT. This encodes CASSSTGGLGNTIYF. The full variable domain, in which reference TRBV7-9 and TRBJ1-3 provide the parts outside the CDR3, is DTGVSQNPRHKITKRGQNVTFRCDPISEHNRLYWYRQTLGQGPEFLTYFQNEAQLEKSRLLSDRFSAERPKGSFSTLEIQRTEQGDSAMYLCASSSTGGLGNTIYFGEGSWLTVV.

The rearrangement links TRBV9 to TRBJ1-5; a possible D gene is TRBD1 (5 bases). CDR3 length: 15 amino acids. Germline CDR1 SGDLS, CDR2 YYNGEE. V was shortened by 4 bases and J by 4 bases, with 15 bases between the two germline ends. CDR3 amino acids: CASSPTVGGNQPQHF. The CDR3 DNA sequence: TGTGCCAGCAGCCCGACAGTTGGAGGGAATCAGCCCCAGCATTTT.

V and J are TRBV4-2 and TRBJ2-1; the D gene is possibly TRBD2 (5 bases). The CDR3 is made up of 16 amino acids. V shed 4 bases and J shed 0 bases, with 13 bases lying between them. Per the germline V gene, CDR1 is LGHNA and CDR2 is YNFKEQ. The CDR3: CASSLMSGSSYNEQFF. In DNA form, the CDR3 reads TGTGCCAGCAGCCTCATGAGCGGTAGCTCCTACAATGAGCAGTTCTTC.

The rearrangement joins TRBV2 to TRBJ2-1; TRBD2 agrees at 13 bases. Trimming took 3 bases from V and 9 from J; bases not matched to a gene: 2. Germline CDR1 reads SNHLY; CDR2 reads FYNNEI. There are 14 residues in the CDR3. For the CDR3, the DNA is TGTGCCAGCAGTGAGGGACTAGCGGGGAGTGAGCAGTTCTTC. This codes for CASSEGLAGSEQFF.

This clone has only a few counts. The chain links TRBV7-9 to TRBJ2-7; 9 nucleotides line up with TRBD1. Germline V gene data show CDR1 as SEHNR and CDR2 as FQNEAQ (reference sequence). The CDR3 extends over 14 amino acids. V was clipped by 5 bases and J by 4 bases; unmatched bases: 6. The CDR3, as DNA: TGTGCCAGCAGCCATCCCGGGACAGGGTACGAGCAGTACTTC. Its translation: CASSHPGTGYEQYF.

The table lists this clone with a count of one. For the CDR3, the DNA is TGTGCCAGCAGCTTGGGCAGGGGGCGCGGGTCGTACGAGCAGTACTTC. Translation: CASSLGRGRGSYEQYF. The rearrangement links TRBV5-6 to TRBJ2-7, with 8 bases fitting TRBD1. Germline V gives CDR1 SGHDT, CDR2 YYEEEE. The J segment lost 4 bases and the V segment lost 0 bases, leaving 9 bases of the junction unmatched. This CDR3 has 16 amino acids.

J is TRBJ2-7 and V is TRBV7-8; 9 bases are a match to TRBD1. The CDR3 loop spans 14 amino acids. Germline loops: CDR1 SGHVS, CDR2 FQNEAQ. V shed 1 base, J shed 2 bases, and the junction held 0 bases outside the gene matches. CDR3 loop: CASSLGQGAYEQYF. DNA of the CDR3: TGTGCCAGCAGCTTAGGACAGGGGGCCTACGAGCAGTACTTC.

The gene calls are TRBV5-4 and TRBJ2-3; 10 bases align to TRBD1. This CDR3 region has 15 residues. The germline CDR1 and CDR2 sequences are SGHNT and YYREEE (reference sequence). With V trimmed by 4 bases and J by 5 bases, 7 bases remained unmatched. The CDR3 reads CASSPRTGGLDTQYF. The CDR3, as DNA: TGTGCCAGCAGCCCACGGACAGGGGGTTTAGATACGCAGTATTTT.